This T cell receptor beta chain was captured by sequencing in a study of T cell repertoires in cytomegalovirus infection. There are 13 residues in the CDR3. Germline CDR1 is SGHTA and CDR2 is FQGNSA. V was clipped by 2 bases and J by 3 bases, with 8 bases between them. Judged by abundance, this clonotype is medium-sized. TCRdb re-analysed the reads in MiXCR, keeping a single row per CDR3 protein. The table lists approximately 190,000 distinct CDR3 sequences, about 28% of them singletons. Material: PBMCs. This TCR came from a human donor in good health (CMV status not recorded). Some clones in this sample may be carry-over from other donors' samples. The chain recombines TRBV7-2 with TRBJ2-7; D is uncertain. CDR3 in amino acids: CASSLNKIYEQYF. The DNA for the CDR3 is TGTGCCAGCAGCTTAAATAAGATCTACGAGCAGTACTTC.